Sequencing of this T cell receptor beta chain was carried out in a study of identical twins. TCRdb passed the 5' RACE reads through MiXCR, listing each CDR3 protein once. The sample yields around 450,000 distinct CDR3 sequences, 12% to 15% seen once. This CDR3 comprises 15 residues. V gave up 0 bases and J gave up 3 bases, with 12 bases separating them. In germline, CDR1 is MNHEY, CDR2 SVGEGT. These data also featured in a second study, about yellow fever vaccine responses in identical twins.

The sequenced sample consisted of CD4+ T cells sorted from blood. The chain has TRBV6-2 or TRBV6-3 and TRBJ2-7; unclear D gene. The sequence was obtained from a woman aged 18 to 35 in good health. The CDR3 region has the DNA TGTGCCAGCAGTTACTCGATTTTAGGCGGCTACGAGCAGTACTTC. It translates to CASSYSILGGYEQYF.